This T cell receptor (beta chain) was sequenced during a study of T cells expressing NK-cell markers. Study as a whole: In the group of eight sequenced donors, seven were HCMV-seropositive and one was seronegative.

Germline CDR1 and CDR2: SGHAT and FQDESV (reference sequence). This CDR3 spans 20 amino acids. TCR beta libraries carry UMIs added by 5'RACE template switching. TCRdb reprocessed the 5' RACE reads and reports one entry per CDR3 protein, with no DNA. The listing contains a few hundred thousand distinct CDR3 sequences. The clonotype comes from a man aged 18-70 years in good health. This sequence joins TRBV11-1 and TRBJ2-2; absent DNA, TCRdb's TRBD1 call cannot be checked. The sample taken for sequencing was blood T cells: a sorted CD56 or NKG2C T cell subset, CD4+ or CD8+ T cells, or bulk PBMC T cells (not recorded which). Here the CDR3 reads CASSATRSGTNTANTGELFF.